This T cell receptor beta chain is drawn from a study of PD-1 blockade in classical Hodgkin lymphoma. Study summary: Nivolumab dosing for patients was 3 mg/kg, administered intravenously every 2 weeks. General observations from the study: CD4+ TCR diversity climbed significantly by C4D1, unlike CD8+ TCR diversity. Nivolumab initiated under 1 year post-ASCT led to patient exclusion.

Time point in this sample: cycle 4 day 1 (C4D1), after less than 7 weeks of nivolumab. Patients all relapsed after autologous stem cell transplantation, and there was variation in brentuximab vedotin exposure. The repertoire was sequenced with immunoSEQ multiplex PCR; TCRdb's copy has only in-frame clones and lacks some. Of about 24,000 clones detected, around 68% appear once; the ten largest clones hold 30%. J gave up 6 bases and V 8 bases, and 14 bases lay outside the gene matches. The CDR3 has 15 residues. Germline assignment: CDR1 MDHEN and CDR2 SYDVKM. Remarks on this clone: Antigen specificity is unknown.

The sample consisted of peripheral blood mononuclear cells (PBMCs), taken before the fourth cycle of nivolumab. The TCR originated in a human donor with classical Hodgkin lymphoma. The chain carries TRBV28 and TRBJ2-5, with 8 bases matching TRBD2. The CDR3 DNA reads as TGTGCCAGCCACCGCGGCGGGGGGAACCTAAAGACCCAGTACTTC. Its protein is CASHRGGGNLKTQYF.